The clone carrying this T cell receptor beta chain was observed a handful of times. This sample is drawn from a study of identical twins. V gave up 3 bases and J gave up 2 bases, with 8 bases separating them. Germline V CDR1 and CDR2: LGHDT, YNNKEL (reference sequence). The length of the CDR3 is 13 residues. TCRdb re-called the 5' RACE reads with MiXCR, one entry per CDR3 protein. This table holds 430,000 or so distinct CDR3 sequences, about 24% found once. The same sample was also used in a study of T cells expressing NK-cell markers. This second study says: One of eight sequenced donors was HCMV-seronegative; the other seven were seropositive.

Input material: CD4+ T cells sorted from blood. The sequence derives from a woman aged 18-29 years in good health. The gene calls are TRBV3-1 and TRBJ2-7, with D possibly matching TRBD1 (6 bases). CDR3 loop: CASSQGATYEQYF. Here the CDR3 DNA reads TGTGCCAGCAGCCAGGGGGCTACCTACGAGCAGTACTTC.